The 11 T cell receptor beta chains reported below all come from one sample, sequenced in a study of response to subunit inactivated influenza vaccine. In TCRdb, the RT-PCR reads were re-called with MiXCR into one record per CDR3 protein. This table holds under 850,000 distinct CDR3 sequences, around 18% found once. The sample consisted of PBMCs from blood, taken around 5 days after vaccination. The origin of the receptors is a middle-aged man who received an inactivated influenza vaccine.

This clonotype was picked up a small number of times. The chain combines TRBV29-1 with TRBJ2-7; D may be TRBD2 (7 bases). The CDR3 sequence is 13 residues long. The V end was cut by 3 bases, the J end by 2 bases, with 11 bases between. Germline CDR1 is SQVTM and CDR2 is ANQGSEA. CDR3: CSVDGGQAYEQYF. The CDR3 region has the DNA TGCAGCGTTGACGGGGGGCAAGCCTACGAGCAGTACTTC.

This clonotype has more than one count but fewer than ten. The gene calls are TRBV15 and TRBJ2-7; possible D gene TRBD2, 6 bases. Germline CDR1 is LNHNV and CDR2 is YYDKDF (reference sequence). The CDR3 is 16 amino acids. V dropped 3 bases and J dropped 3 bases, with 18 bases sitting between them. CDR3 DNA: TGTGCCACCAGCAGGGGGGGACGGCTGAAAAGCTACGAGCAGTACTTC. This codes for CATSRGGRLKSYEQYF.

This clonotype was picked up a small number of times. This chain links TRBV29-1 with TRBJ2-2, with D maybe TRBD1 (5 bases). V shed 5 bases and J shed 6 bases, with 10 bases lying between them. The germline gives CDR1 SQVTM, CDR2 ANQGSEA. The CDR3 length is 12 residues. CDR3 sequence reads: CSVQKGPGELFF. CDR3 bases: TGCAGCGTTCAAAAGGGGCCCGGGGAGCTGTTTTTT.

This clonotype was picked up a small number of times. V usage is TRBV29-1 and J usage is TRBJ2-1, with 8 bases identical to TRBD1. This CDR3 spans 16 amino acids. The V and J ends lost 4 bases and 7 bases, in that order; junction bases with no gene match: 15. CDR1 is SQVTM, CDR2 ANQGSEA, per germline. CDR3 amino acids: CSVVPFRTGNENEQFF. CDR3 bases: TGCAGCGTTGTTCCTTTTCGGACAGGGAACGAGAATGAGCAGTTCTTC.

In its sample, this clonotype was seen many times. The CDR3 sequence: CASSPSGQANVLTF. The DNA of the CDR3 is TGCGCCAGCAGCCCTTCCGGACAGGCCAACGTCCTGACTTTC. The chain recombines TRBV4-3 with TRBJ2-6, with D perhaps TRBD1 (5 bases). The CDR3 is made up of 14 amino acids. Trimming shortened V by 4 bases and J by 6 bases, and 10 bases separated the two germline ends. Looked up from germline, CDR1 is LGHNA and CDR2 is YSLEER.

The V gene is TRBV7-2, the J gene TRBJ2-6, with D hard to call. This CDR3 is built from 13 residues. From germline, CDR1 is SGHTA and CDR2 FQGNSA. The V end was cut by 6 bases, the J end by 2 bases, with 5 bases between. In DNA form, the CDR3 reads TGTGCCAGCAGGTGGACTGGGGCCAACGTCCTGACTTTC. It specifies CASRWTGANVLTF.

This clonotype was seen a few times. V gene TRBV20-1 combines with J gene TRBJ2-7, with 8 bases matching TRBD2. Germline values: CDR1 DFQATT, CDR2 SNEGSKA (reference sequence). Germline trimming cut 6 bases from V and 3 bases from J; bases unmatched to any gene: 10. The CDR3 covers 14 residues. The CDR3 coding sequence is TGCAGTGCCAAATCCGAGACTAGCGTCTACGAGCAGTACTTC. It encodes CSAKSETSVYEQYF.

The chain carries TRBV4-3 and TRBJ2-1; D might be TRBD1 (6 bases). The CDR3 is made up of 14 amino acids. Looked up from germline, CDR1 is LGHNA and CDR2 is YSLEER. V gave up 6 bases and J gave up 10 bases, with 19 bases separating them. This CDR3 is CASSSQPQGWEQFF. The CDR3 DNA reads as TGCGCCAGCAGTTCTCAACCACAGGGTTGGGAGCAGTTCTTC.

The chain is built from TRBV20-1 and TRBJ2-5, with D maybe TRBD1 (6 bases). The CDR3 runs 14 residues. V lost 5 bases, J lost 6 bases, and 19 bases lay in between. The germline V gene encodes CDR1 DFQATT and CDR2 SNEGSKA (reference sequence). CDR3 region: CSALYDRLVKTQYF. The CDR3 bases are TGCAGTGCTCTGTACGACAGGCTTGTAAAGACCCAGTACTTC.

This rearrangement joins TRBV6-2 or TRBV6-3 to TRBJ2-3; 10 bases agree with TRBD2. The CDR3 is made up of 18 amino acids. V was clipped by 6 bases and J by 4 bases; unmatched bases: 16. Germline CDR1 reads MNHEY; CDR2 reads SVGEGT. This CDR3 is CASSLPTGLAASADTQYF. CDR3 nucleotide sequence: TGTGCCAGCAGCCTACCTACCGGACTAGCGGCCTCCGCAGATACGCAGTATTTT.

This chain connects TRBV28 to TRBJ1-2; TRBD1 matches at 7 bases. This CDR3 spans 15 amino acids. V trimming: 5 bases; J trimming: 4 bases; junction bases outside the gene matches: 10. The germline gives CDR1 MDHEN, CDR2 SYDVKM. The CDR3 here is CASSSRDRGPYGYTF. DNA for the CDR3: TGTGCCAGCAGTAGCCGGGACAGAGGACCCTATGGCTACACCTTC.